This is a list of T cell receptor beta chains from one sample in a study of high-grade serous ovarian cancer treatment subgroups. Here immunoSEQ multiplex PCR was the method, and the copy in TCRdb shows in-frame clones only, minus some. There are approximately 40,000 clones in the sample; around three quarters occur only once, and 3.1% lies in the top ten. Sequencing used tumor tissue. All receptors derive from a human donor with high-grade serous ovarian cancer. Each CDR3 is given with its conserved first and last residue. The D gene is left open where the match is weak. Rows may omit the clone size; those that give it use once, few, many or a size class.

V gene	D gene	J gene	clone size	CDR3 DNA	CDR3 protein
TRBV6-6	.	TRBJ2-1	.	TGTGCCAGCAGTTACCAGTCTAGATCCCACAATGAGCAGTTCTTC	CASSYQSRSHNEQFF
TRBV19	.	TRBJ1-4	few	TGTGCCAGTAGTACCGACAGAGCCTTTCGGGAAAAACTGTTTTTT	CASSTDRAFREKLFF
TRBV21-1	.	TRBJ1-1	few	TGTGCCAGCAGCAGCGACAGGGGCAACACTGAAGCTTTCTTT	CASSSDRGNTEAFF
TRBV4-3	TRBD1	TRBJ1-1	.	TGCGCCAGCAGCAGACAGGGTTTGAGGACTGAAGCTTTCTTT	CASSRQGLRTEAFF
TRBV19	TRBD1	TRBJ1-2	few	TGTGCCAGTAGGAGGACAGGAGGCTACACCTTC	CASRRTGGYTF
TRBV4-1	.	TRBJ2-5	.	TGCGCCAGCAGCCAGCTAAACCCGAGCCCGGGGCCTCAACTGGGGCAAGAGACCCAGTACTTC	CASSQLNPSPGPQLGQETQYF
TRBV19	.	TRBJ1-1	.	TGTGCCAGTAGTACAGGGCTAGTCACTGAAGCTTTCTTT	CASSTGLVTEAFF
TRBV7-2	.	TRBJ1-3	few	TGTGCCAGCAGCCCAACGGCTGGAAACACCATATATTTT	CASSPTAGNTIYF
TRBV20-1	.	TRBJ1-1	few	TGCAGTGCCCCCGGGGGACAAGAAGCTTTCTTT	CSAPGGQEAFF
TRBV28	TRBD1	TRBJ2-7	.	TGTGCCAGCCACCTCCGGGACAGCGGCGAGCAGTACTTC	CASHLRDSGEQYF
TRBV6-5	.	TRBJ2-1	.	TGTGCCAGCAGTTACGGTTTCTTAGCGCCGTACAATGAGCAGTTCTTC	CASSYGFLAPYNEQFF
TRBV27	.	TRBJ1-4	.	TGTGCCAGCAGGGGGCTTAATGAAAAACTGTTTTTT	CASRGLNEKLFF
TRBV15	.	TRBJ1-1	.	TGTGCCACCAGCAGAGATTTAGGGACATATGAAGCTTTCTTT	CATSRDLGTYEAFF
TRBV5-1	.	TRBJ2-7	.	TGCGCCAGCAGCCTACCAAATGGCCACGAGCAGTACTTC	CASSLPNGHEQYF
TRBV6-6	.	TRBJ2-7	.	TGTGCCAGCGGCCAGGACCAGCCCTACGAGCAGTACTTC	CASGQDQPYEQYF
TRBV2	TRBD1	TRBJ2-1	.	TGTGCCAGGGGGACAGGGGGGTACAATGAGCAGTTCTTC	CARGTGGYNEQFF
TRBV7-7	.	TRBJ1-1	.	TGTGCCAGCAGCACAAGGGTGGACACTGAAGCTTTCTTT	CASSTRVDTEAFF
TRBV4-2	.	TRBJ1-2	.	TGTGCCAGCAGCCACCGTTGTCCAGGCTCATATGGCTACACCTTC	CASSHRCPGSYGYTF
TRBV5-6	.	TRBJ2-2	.	TGTGCCAGCAGCACCTCGGGGCCCAGCGCCGGGGAGCTGTTTTTT	CASSTSGPSAGELFF
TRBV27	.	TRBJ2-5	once	TGTGCCAGCAGTCGCAGAGGGCGGGAGACCCAGTACTTC	CASSRRGRETQYF
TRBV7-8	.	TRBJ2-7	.	TGTGCCAGCAGCCGTCAAGCCCCGGTCTCCTACGAGCAGTACTTC	CASSRQAPVSYEQYF
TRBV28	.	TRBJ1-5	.	TGTGCCAGCACGGCTATCTATCAGCCCCAGCATTTT	CASTAIYQPQHF
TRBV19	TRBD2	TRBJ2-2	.	TGTGCCAGTACCGGGTTGACTAGCGGAAACACCGGGGAGCTGTTTTTT	CASTGLTSGNTGELFF
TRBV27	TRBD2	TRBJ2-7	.	TGTGCCAGCAGGCGAGCGGGAGGCGTCTACGAGCAGTACTTC	CASRRAGGVYEQYF
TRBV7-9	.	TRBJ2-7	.	TGTGCCAGCACCCCCCTTAAGCCCTACGAGCAGTACTTC	CASTPLKPYEQYF
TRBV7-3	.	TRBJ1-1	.	TGTGCCAGCAGCGCCGGGATCAACACTGAAGCTTTCTTT	CASSAGINTEAFF
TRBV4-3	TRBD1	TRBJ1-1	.	TGCGCCAGCAGCCAGGACAGGGGGCGACTCGGTTTCTTT	CASSQDRGRLGFF
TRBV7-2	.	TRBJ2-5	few	TGTGCCAGCAGCTTTGAGGGGTTCGGGGAGACCCAGTACTTC	CASSFEGFGETQYF
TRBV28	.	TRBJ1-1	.	TGTGCCAGCAGTCCGCGAGGGGGTGGGACTGAAGCTTTCTTT	CASSPRGGGTEAFF
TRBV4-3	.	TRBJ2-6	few	TGCGCCAGCAGCCAAGTCCTTCGAGGCCTGCCTGTGGCCAACGTCCTGACTTTC	CASSQVLRGLPVANVLTF
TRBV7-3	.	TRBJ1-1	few	TGTGCCAGCAGCTTAACTTTATACACTGAAGCTTTCTTT	CASSLTLYTEAFF
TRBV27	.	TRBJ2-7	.	TGTGCCAGCAGTTTAGTGTATTCCGGGAGCCCCCACGAGCAGTACTTC	CASSLVYSGSPHEQYF
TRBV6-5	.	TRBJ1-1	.	TGTGCCAGCAGTTACGGAGGGGCGAGCACTGAAGCTTTCTTT	CASSYGGASTEAFF
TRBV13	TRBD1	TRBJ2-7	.	TGTGCCAGCAGCGCCGACAGGGTCCGTAGCGAGCAGTACTTC	CASSADRVRSEQYF
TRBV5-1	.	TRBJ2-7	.	TGCGCCAGCAGCTTGGAGGTAGCGAAGGATACGGACGAGCAGTACTTC	CASSLEVAKDTDEQYF
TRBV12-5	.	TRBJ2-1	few	TGTGCTAGTGGTTTGGTTTGGGACGGGGCGGTCATCTACAATGAGCAGTTCTTC	CASGLVWDGAVIYNEQFF
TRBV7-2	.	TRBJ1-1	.	TGTGCCAGCAGCTTTGGGGTACAAGCTTTCTTT	CASSFGVQAFF
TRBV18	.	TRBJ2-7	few	TGTGCCAGCTCACCACCAGGAGGGGCCCATTCCTACGAGCAGTACTTC	CASSPPGGAHSYEQYF